This T cell receptor (beta chain) was identified in a study of cytomegalovirus exposure and HLA in healthy donors. Study-level findings and limits: Rare TCR sequences predominated, though certain public TCRs were found in many donors.

The primer mix had 60 Vbeta and 13 Jbeta primers. Only in-frame clones appear in the TCRdb table, and some are missing; sequencing was by immunoSEQ multiplex PCR. Counted here are about 77,000 clones, 75% to 80% occurring once; the ten biggest clones make up around 4.3%. Germline-derived CDR1 and CDR2 are MNHEY and SVGAGI. This CDR3 spans 15 amino acids. V lost 1 base and J 4 bases, leaving 13 bases between the germline ends. Turning to this clone: The target antigen is unknown.

Sequenced: PBMCs. This TCR was recovered from a man in his forties in good health and CMV-seronegative. This chain links TRBV6-5 with TRBJ1-1; TRBD1 might be the D (5 bases). The CDR3 DNA sequence: TGTGCCAGCAGTTACTGGGGTCGGGGGGGCACTGAAGCTTTCTTT. It codes for CASSYWGRGGTEAFF.